The clone carrying this T cell receptor (beta chain) was found a few times. The target antigen is unknown. The data derive from a study of identical twins. The CDR3 covers 12 residues. CDR1 and CDR2 (germline): SGHDT, YYEEEE. The V and J ends lost 5 bases and 2 bases respectively, with 7 bases between them. General observations from the study: Among beta out-of-frame sequences, excess sharing between twins appeared weaker.

Via MiXCR, TCRdb re-called the 5' RACE reads, giving one row per CDR3 protein. The sample contains roughly 540,000 distinct CDR3 sequences, under 25% of which appear only once. These data were also reused for a study on T cells expressing NK-cell markers. That work adds: Dominant NKG2C+ clonotypes accounted for about 1.0-8% of CD8+ T cells in about 6 donors.

Sequencing used CD4+ T cells sorted from blood. This clonotype was sampled from a woman aged 18-35 years in good health. This chain connects TRBV5-6 to TRBJ2-5; no clear D gene. This CDR3 reads CASRKRQETQYF. The CDR3 DNA sequence: TGTGCCAGCAGGAAGAGACAAGAGACCCAGTACTTC. Supplemented by reference TRBV5-6 and TRBJ2-5, the full variable domain reads DAGVTQSPTHLIKTRGQQVTLRCSPKSGHDTVSWYQQALGQGPQFIFQYYEEEERQRGNFPDRFSGHQFPNYSSELNVNALLLGDSALYLCASRKRQETQYFGPGTRLLVL.